This T cell receptor (beta chain) was obtained from a study of T cell clones after liver transplantation. General study results and limits: The donor-reactive repertoire was only partly measurable in a couple of subjects, lacking donor cells. These preliminary findings come from unstandardized post-transplant sampling times. Rather than being deleted, graft donor-reactive T cells may have moved into the graft.

Sorting of unstimulated PBMCs yielded separate CD3+CD4+ and CD3+CD8+ fractions. As to this clone: The target antigen is unknown.

Here immunoSEQ multiplex PCR was the method, and the copy in TCRdb shows in-frame clones only, minus some. The sample contains under 20,000 clones, approximately 90% of which appear only once. CDR1 and CDR2 from the germline V gene are LGHNA and YNFKEQ. Trimming removed 0 bases at V and 2 bases at J, with 14 bases between. The CDR3 is 18 residues long. This rearrangement joins TRBV4-2 to TRBJ2-6, with D possibly TRBD1 on 5 matching bases. The receptor was isolated from a human patient who received a liver transplant. Some of these T cells may belong to the graft donor. The source was CD8+ T cells from blood, collected 45 to 47 months after liver transplant. The DNA for the CDR3 is TGTGCCAGCAGCCAAGACACAGGACCCACCGCTGGGGCCAACGTCCTGACTTTC. Translating it yields CASSQDTGPTAGANVLTF.